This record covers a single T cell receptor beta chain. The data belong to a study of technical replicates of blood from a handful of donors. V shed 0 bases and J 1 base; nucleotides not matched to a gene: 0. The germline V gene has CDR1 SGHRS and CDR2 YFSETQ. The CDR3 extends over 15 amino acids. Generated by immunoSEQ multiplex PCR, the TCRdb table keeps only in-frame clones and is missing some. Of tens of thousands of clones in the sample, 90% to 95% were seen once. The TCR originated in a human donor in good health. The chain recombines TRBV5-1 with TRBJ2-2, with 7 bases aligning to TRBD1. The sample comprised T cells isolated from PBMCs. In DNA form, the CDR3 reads TGCGCCAGCAGCTTGGGGACAGGGAACACCGGGGAGCTGTTTTTT. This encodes CASSLGTGNTGELFF.